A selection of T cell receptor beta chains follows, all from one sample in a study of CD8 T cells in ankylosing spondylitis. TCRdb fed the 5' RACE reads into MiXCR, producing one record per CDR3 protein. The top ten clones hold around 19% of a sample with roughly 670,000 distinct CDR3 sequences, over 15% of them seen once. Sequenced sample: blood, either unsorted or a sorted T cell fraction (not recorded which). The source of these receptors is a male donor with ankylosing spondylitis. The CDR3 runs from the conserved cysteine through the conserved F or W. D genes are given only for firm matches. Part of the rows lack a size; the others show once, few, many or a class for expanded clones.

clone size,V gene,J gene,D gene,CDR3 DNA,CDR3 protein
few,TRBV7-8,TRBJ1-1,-,TGTGCCAGCAGCTCAGAGGGGGACCTGAACACTGAAGCTTTCTTT,CASSSEGDLNTEAFF
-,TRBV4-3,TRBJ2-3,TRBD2,TGCGCCAGCAGCCAAGTACTAGCGGGAGGGAGGAGGAAAGATACGCAGTATTTT,CASSQVLAGGRRKDTQYF
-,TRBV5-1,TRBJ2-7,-,TGCGCCAGCAGCTTAGCGGAAAACCTCTACGAGCAGTACTTC,CASSLAENLYEQYF
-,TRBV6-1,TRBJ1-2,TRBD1,TGTGCCAGCAGTGACCGGACAGGGCTGGGCCTTGGCTACACCTTC,CASSDRTGLGLGYTF
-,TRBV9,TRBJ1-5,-,TGTGCCAGCAGCGAGGGGGGGTCGGGTCAGCCCCAGCATTTT,CASSEGGSGQPQHF
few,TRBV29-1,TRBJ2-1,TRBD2,TGCAGCGTTGAAGACGGGACTAGCGGGAGGGCCGTTAATGAGCAGTTCTTC,CSVEDGTSGRAVNEQFF
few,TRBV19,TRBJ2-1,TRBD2,TGTGCCAGTAGTCTTAGCGGGCGCTACAATGAGCAGTTCTTC,CASSLSGRYNEQFF
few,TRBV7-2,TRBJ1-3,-,TGTGCCAGCAGCTTAGTTTCGCAGGGCCGCTCTGGAAACACCATATATTTT,CASSLVSQGRSGNTIYF
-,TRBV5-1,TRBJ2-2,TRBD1,TGCGCCAGCAGCTTGTTTGTAGGGGGCGAATCCGGGGAGCTGTTTTTT,CASSLFVGGESGELFF
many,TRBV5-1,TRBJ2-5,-,TGCGCCAGCAAGGCGGAAGTAACGGAGACCCAGTACTTC,CASKAEVTETQYF
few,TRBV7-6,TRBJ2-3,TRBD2,TGTGCCAGCAGCTCCTTAGCGGGAGGCACTAGCACAGATACGCAGTATTTT,CASSSLAGGTSTDTQYF
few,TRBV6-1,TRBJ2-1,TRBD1,TGTGCCAGCAGTCGGGACAGAACCGGGTACAATGAGCAGTTCTTC,CASSRDRTGYNEQFF
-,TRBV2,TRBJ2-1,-,TGTGCCAGCAGTTACCCGTACCCCGCGGGTGAGCAGTTCTTC,CASSYPYPAGEQFF
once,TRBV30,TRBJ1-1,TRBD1,TGTGCCTGGAGGCAGGGGGCCCGTGACACTGAAGCTTTCTTT,CAWRQGARDTEAFF